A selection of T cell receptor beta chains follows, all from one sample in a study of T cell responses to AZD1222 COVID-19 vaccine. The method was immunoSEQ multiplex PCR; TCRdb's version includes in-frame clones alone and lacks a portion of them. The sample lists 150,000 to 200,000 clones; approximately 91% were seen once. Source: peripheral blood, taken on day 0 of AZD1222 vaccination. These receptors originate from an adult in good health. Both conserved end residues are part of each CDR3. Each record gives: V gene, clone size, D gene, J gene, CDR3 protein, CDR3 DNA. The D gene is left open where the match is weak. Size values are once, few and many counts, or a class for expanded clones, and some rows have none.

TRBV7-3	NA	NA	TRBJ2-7	CASSLGHDRDEQYF	TGTGCCAGCAGCTTAGGGCACGACCGGGACGAGCAGTACTTC
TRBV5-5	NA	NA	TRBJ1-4	CASSPVGGLREKLFF	TGTGCCAGCAGCCCGGTGGGGGGGCTGCGGGAAAAACTGTTTTTT
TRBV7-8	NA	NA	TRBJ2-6	CASSLVPFSGANVLTF	TGTGCCAGCAGCTTAGTCCCCTTCTCTGGGGCCAACGTCCTGACTTTC
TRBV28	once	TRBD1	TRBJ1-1	CASPPSGTVNTEAFF	TGTGCCAGCCCACCCTCCGGGACAGTGAACACTGAAGCTTTCTTT
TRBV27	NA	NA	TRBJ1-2	CASSLGRLLTF	TGTGCCAGCAGTTTAGGCAGACTTCTCACCTTC
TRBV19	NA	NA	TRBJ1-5	CASSPTEAQPQHF	TGTGCCAGTAGTCCCACTGAGGCTCAGCCCCAGCATTTT
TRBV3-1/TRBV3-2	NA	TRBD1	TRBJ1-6	CASSQGGQINSPLHF	TGTGCCAGCAGCCAGGGGGGACAGATTAATTCACCCCTCCACTTT
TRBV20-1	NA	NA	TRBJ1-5	CSASQGASNQPQHF	TGCAGTGCTAGTCAAGGGGCCAGCAATCAGCCCCAGCATTTT
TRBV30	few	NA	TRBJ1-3	CAWSADSGNTIYF	TGTGCCTGGAGTGCCGACTCTGGAAACACCATATATTTT
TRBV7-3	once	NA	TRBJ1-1	CASSLSGGPGTEAFF	TGTGCCAGCAGCTTAAGTGGAGGGCCTGGCACTGAAGCTTTCTTT
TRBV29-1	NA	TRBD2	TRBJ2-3	CSVEAGLAGVADTQYF	TGCAGCGTTGAAGCGGGACTAGCGGGAGTAGCAGATACGCAGTATTTT
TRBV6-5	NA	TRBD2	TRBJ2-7	CASTQRASGSREQYF	TGTGCCAGCACCCAGCGGGCTAGCGGGAGTCGGGAGCAGTACTTC
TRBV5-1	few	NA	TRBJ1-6	CASSLGANNSPLHF	TGCGCCAGCAGCTTGGGCGCCAATAATTCACCCCTCCACTTT
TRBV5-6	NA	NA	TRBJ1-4	CASSLQGPNEKLFF	TGTGCCAGCAGCCTTCAGGGGCCTAATGAAAAACTGTTTTTT
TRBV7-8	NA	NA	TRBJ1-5	CASSAGKGTLPYSNQPQHF	TGTGCCAGCAGTGCCGGAAAAGGGACACTGCCTTATAGCAATCAGCCCCAGCATTTT
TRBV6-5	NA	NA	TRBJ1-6	CASLGAYNSPLHF	TGTGCCAGCCTGGGAGCCTATAATTCACCCCTCCACTTT
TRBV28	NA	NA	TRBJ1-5	CASTKGQPQHF	TGTGCCAGCACAAAGGGCCAGCCCCAGCATTTT
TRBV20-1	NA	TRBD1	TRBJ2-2	CSASRAGGPNTGELFF	TGCAGTGCTAGTAGGGCAGGGGGCCCGAACACCGGGGAGCTGTTTTTT
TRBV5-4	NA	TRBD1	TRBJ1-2	CASSLPGTGVLGYTF	TGTGCCAGCAGCTTACCCGGGACAGGGGTCCTTGGCTACACCTTC
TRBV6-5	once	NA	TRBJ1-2	CASREDSQSTYGYTF	TGTGCCAGCAGGGAGGACAGTCAATCTACTTATGGCTACACCTTC
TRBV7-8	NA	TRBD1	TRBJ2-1	CASSPGTGRGEQFF	TGTGCCAGCAGTCCAGGGACAGGGCGCGGTGAGCAGTTCTTC
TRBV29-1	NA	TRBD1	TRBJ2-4	CSVAMDRASKNIQYF	TGCAGCGTTGCAATGGACAGGGCATCCAAAAACATTCAGTACTTC
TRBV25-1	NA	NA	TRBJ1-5	CASSGTVSNQPQHF	TGTGCCAGCAGTGGGACAGTTAGCAATCAGCCCCAGCATTTT
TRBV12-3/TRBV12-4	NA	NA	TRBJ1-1	CASRFLNTEAFF	TGTGCCAGCAGATTCCTGAACACTGAAGCTTTCTTT
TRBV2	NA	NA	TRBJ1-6	CASSPAGTVNSPLHF	TGTGCCAGCAGTCCCGCCGGGACGGTAAATTCACCCCTCCACTTT
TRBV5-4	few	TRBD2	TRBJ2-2	CASSVGTSGDTGELFF	TGTGCCAGCAGCGTCGGGACTAGCGGAGACACCGGGGAGCTGTTTTTT
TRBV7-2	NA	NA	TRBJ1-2	CASGPGGSRNYGYTF	TGTGCCAGCGGTCCCGGGGGCAGTCGTAACTATGGCTACACCTTC
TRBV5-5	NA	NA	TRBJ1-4	CASSTTGRGNEKLFF	TGTGCCAGCAGCACAACAGGGCGGGGTAATGAAAAACTGTTTTTT
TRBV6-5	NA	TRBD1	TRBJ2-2	CASSSVATGTGELFF	TGTGCCAGCAGTTCGGTCGCGACAGGGACCGGGGAGCTGTTTTTT
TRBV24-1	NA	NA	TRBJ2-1	CATSDLHRGVNEQFF	TGTGCCACCAGTGATTTGCATAGGGGTGTCAATGAGCAGTTCTTC
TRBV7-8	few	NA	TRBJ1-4	CASSSSPATNEKLFF	TGTGCCAGCAGTTCGAGCCCTGCAACTAATGAAAAACTGTTTTTT
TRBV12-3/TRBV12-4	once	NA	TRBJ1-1	CASIRGSEAFF	TGTGCCAGCATTAGGGGTTCTGAAGCTTTCTTT
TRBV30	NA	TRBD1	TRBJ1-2	CAWSLLGQGADYGYTF	TGTGCCTGGAGCCTTCTCGGACAGGGGGCGGACTATGGCTACACCTTC
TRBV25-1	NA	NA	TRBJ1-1	CASSEWGQGGKAFF	TGTGCCAGCAGTGAATGGGGCCAGGGTGGAAAAGCTTTCTTT
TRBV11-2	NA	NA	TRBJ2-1	CASSWGVGGYNEQFF	TGTGCCAGCAGCTGGGGAGTCGGAGGTTACAATGAGCAGTTCTTC
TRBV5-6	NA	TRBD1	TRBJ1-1	CASSWLRQGAGTEAFF	TGTGCCAGCAGCTGGCTCCGACAGGGGGCAGGCACTGAAGCTTTCTTT
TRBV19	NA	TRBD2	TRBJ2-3	CASSIRTSVADTQYF	TGTGCCAGTAGTATTCGTACTAGCGTGGCAGATACGCAGTATTTT
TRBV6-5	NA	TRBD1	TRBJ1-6	CASRGTGTANSPLHF	TGTGCCAGCAGAGGAACCGGGACAGCTAATTCACCCCTCCACTTT
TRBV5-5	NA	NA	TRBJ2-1	CASSNIGTESYNEQFF	TGTGCCAGCAGCAATATCGGGACGGAATCCTACAATGAGCAGTTCTTC
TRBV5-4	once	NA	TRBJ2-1	CASSSDRSSYNEQFF	TGTGCCAGCAGCTCCGACAGGAGCTCCTACAATGAGCAGTTCTTC
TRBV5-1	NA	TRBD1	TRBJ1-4	CASSLTGGFNEKLFF	TGCGCCAGCAGCCTCACAGGGGGCTTCAATGAAAAACTGTTTTTT
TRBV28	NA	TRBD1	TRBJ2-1	CASSLPGGRDEQFF	TGTGCCAGCAGTTTACCAGGGGGCCGAGATGAGCAGTTCTTC
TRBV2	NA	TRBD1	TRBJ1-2	CASSGQGVIGYTF	TGTGCCAGCAGTGGACAGGGGGTTATTGGCTACACCTTC
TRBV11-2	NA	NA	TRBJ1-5	CASSPDSNQPQHF	TGTGCCAGCAGCCCCGATAGCAATCAGCCCCAGCATTTT
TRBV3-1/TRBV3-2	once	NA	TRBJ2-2	CASSPTLSARRDTGELFF	TGTGCCAGCAGCCCCACCCTCTCGGCCAGGCGAGACACCGGGGAGCTGTTTTTT
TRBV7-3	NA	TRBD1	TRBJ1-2	CASSLTGGRDYGYTF	TGTGCCAGCAGCTTGACAGGGGGAAGGGACTATGGCTACACCTTC
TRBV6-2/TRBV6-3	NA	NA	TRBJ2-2	CASSDSWGLNTGELFF	TGTGCCAGCAGCGACAGTTGGGGGCTGAACACCGGGGAGCTGTTTTTT
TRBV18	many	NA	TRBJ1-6	CASSPSSGFDSPLHF	TGTGCCAGCTCACCATCTTCGGGATTCGATTCACCCCTCCACTTT
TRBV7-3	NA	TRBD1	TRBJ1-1	CASSATGDGTEAFF	TGTGCCAGCAGCGCTACAGGGGATGGTACTGAAGCTTTCTTT
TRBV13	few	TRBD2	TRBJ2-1	CASSISGTSAYNEQFF	TGTGCCAGCAGCATATCCGGGACTAGCGCCTACAATGAGCAGTTCTTC
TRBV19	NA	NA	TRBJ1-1	CASSIRVPLNTEAFF	TGTGCCAGTAGTATCCGGGTTCCCCTTAACACTGAAGCTTTCTTT
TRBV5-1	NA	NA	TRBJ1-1	CASSFKGGNTEAFF	TGCGCCAGCAGCTTTAAGGGTGGGAACACTGAAGCTTTCTTT